This is a list of T cell receptor beta chains from one sample in a study of blood T cells in healthy people across ages. TCRdb used MiXCR to reprocess the 5' RACE reads, holding one entry per CDR3 protein. The sample includes over 950,000 distinct CDR3 sequences, more than 30% of them seen just once. Material for sequencing was blood. The receptors were sampled from a man in his late teens or twenties in good health. CDR3s leave out the opening cysteine and the closing phenylalanine or tryptophan.

>TRBV5-1|TRBJ2-7
ASQKRVYEQY
>TRBV5-6|TRBJ2-5
ASSWTMNEQY
>TRBV3-1|TRBJ2-3
ASSQRDVTQY
>TRBV12-3/TRBV12-4|TRBJ2-3
ASSLAGGATDTQY
>TRBV4-3|TRBJ1-2
ASSQDAGGDYGYT
>TRBV20-1|TRBJ1-1
SARPRDFKGHTEAF
>TRBV4-2|TRBJ2-5
TSSQDLGLAGEQY
>TRBV4-2|TRBJ2-7
ASSQSGRGLYYEQY
>TRBV12-5|TRBJ2-1
ASGPPGGALFEQF
>TRBV6-5|TRBJ2-1
ASGNRVHSYNEQF
>TRBV19|TRBJ2-4
ASRSFGTRGNIQY
>TRBV10-3|TRBJ1-2
AITAGDAYGYA